This T cell receptor (beta chain) was profiled in a study of T cells in Graves' hyperthyroidism and ophthalmopathy (dated by TCRdb to the late 2010s). A note on the overall study: Peripheral blood samples were taken at initial diagnosis, before any treatment was given. To identify TCR V-J signatures that set the groups apart, the researchers used a discovery cohort of approximately 98 patients, made up of 40 to 45 with Graves' ophthalmopathy and 57 with stable Graves' hyperthyroidism. Prospective prediction of ophthalmopathy was tested in an independent validation cohort consisting of roughly 19 hyperthyroidism patients and around 16 patients who later progressed to ophthalmopathy. The 75 to 100 discovery patients were randomly split 7:3 into training and test sets. In several Graves' hyperthyroidism patients, the study also compared T-cell repertoires from thyroid tissue with T-cell repertoires from blood. Once sampling was done, hyperthyroidism patients were given methimazole at a starting dose of 30 mg daily, whereas ophthalmopathy patients were given high-dose intravenous methylprednisolone. The paper reports TCR Vbeta CDR3 sequencing of over 120 peripheral blood samples: some 44 ophthalmopathy, over 70 hyperthyroidism and approximately 17 progressor patients.

Amplification of TCR beta CDR3 regions was carried out from RNA transcripts. The TCR CDR3 was subjected to a first round of RT-PCR using the HTBI primer set and the Qiagen OneStep RT-PCR kit. Libraries were constructed in a second round of multiplex PCR, after which size selection and purification were performed. Libraries were sequenced paired-end with 100 bp reads on an Illumina HiSeq2000. The paper's processing steps were these. SOAPnuke was used to process the raw data, removing reads that contained adapters or uncalled bases, had a mean Phred below 15, or lacked an exact match to the constant primer or identifier. High-quality paired reads were merged using COPE v1.2.5, and each unique nucleotide sequence was defined as a clonotype. Clonotypes were aligned to IMGT TRBV, TRBD and TRBJ reference segments using MiTCR v1.1. Only V-J combinations with frequency above 0.0001, covering 98% to 99.2% of repertoires, were analysed. A TCS score was defined as the ratio of F50 (clonal expansion) to E x V (chaos), with BLOSUM62-based TCRdist applied between CDR3 peptides within each V-J. Welch's t-statistics and random forest reduced around 550 V-J features to fewer than 15, which were used in a naive Bayes classifier (R e1071). Using fastp at Q25 and MiXCR, TCRdb reprocessed the public reads and kept productive beta chains. Rows are combined by CDR3 protein, so each entry shows the most common genes and DNA. These V and J calls derive from TCRdb rather than the authors' analysis. This sample is represented by about 380,000 distinct CDR3 sequences; about 14% of them were singletons. Of the sample, less than 25% falls within the top ten clones.

Beyond this particular receptor, the publication reports: In validation, progression to ophthalmopathy was predicted by the model with 70.59% sensitivity and roughly 76% specificity, a median of around 5.9 months before onset. A 13 V-J signature model separated ophthalmopathy from stable hyperthyroidism, with about 88% sensitivity and roughly 84% specificity in cross-validation and 80%/75% in testing. Most expanded thyroid clonotypes (frequency above 0.001) were also detected in blood, suggesting blood repertoires may reflect thyroid immune responses. No statistical method was used to fix the sample size in advance, and group allocation was not hidden from the investigators.

Hyperthyroidism patients were aged 18 to 65 years and newly diagnosed, with disease duration of less than 2 months. Exclusion was applied to patients with uncontrolled infections, other autoimmune diseases, pregnancy or lactation. Diagnoses were based on clinical symptoms, serum thyroxine and TRAb, thyroid ultrasound and orbital computed tomography. For progressor patients, blood was drawn at the first diagnosis of hyperthyroidism, before any ophthalmopathy symptoms had appeared. Ficoll-Paque density gradient centrifugation was used to isolate PBMCs from approximately 11 ml of fresh peripheral blood. Patients classed as progressors first received a Graves' hyperthyroidism diagnosis and then went on to develop ophthalmopathy during follow-up. Total RNA was extracted using Trizol reagent, and RNA quality was assessed on an Agilent 2100 Bioanalyzer. This clonotype was recorded a few times. It lacks a known antigen. Nothing much larger sits one base from this clone, and base qualities are not available.

The CDR3, from cysteine to phenylalanine, totals 15 residues. Of the read, only the CDR3 DNA is kept; its 45 bases are in frame from base 1. V is cut back by 0 bases and J by 9 bases, with 4 bases in the junction unmatched. CDR1 and CDR2, per the germline V gene, are SGDLS and YYNGEE. Material: blood. The receptor comes from a man aged 30 to 39 with Graves' hyperthyroidism that later progressed to Graves' ophthalmopathy. This sequence uses TRBV9 and TRBJ2-1, with 12 bases aligning to TRBD2. The CDR3 sequence is CASSVASGGASEQFF. The DNA reads TGTGCCAGCAGCGTAGCTAGCGGGGGGGCCTCTGAGCAGTTCTTC. The entire variable domain, with the stretches around the CDR3 drawn from the reference TRBV9 and TRBJ2-1 proteins, is DSGVTQTPKHLITATGQRVTLRCSPRSGDLSVYWYQQSLDQGLQFLIQYYNGEERAKGNILERFSAQQFPDLHSELNLSSLELGDSALYFCASSVASGGASEQFFGPGTRLTVL.